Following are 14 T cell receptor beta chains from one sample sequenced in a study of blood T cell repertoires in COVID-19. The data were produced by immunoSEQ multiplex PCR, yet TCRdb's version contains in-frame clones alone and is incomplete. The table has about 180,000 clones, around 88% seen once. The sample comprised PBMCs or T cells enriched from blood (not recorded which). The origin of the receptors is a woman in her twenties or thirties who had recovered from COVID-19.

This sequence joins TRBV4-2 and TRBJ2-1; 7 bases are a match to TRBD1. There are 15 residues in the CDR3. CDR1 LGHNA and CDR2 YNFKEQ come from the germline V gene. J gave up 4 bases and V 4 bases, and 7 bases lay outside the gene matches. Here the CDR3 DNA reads TGTGCCAGCAGCCCGGGACAGAGAGATTACAATGAGCAGTTCTTC. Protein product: CASSPGQRDYNEQFF.

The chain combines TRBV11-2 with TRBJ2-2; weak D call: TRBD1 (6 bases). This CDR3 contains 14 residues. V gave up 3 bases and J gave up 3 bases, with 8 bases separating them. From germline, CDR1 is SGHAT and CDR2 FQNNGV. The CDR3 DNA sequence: TGTGCCAGCAGCTTGGGGGCGGACACCGGGGAGCTGTTTTTT. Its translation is CASSLGADTGELFF.

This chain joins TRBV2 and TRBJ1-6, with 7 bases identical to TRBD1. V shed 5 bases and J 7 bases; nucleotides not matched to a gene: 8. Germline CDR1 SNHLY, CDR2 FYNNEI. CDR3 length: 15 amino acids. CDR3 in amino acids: CASSFEGQTNSPLHF. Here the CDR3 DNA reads TGTGCCAGCAGTTTCGAGGGACAGACAAATTCACCCCTCCACTTT.

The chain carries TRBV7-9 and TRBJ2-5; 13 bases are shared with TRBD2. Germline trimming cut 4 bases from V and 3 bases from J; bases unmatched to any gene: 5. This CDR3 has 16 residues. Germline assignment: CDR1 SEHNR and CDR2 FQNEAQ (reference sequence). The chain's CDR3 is CASSWTSGRTEETQYF. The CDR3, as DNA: TGTGCCAGCAGCTGGACTAGCGGGAGAACTGAAGAGACCCAGTACTTC.

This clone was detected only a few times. This chain's CDR3 is CASSLEGALYGYTF. The DNA for the CDR3 is TGCGCCAGCAGCTTGGAAGGGGCCCTCTATGGCTACACCTTC. J is TRBJ1-2 and V is TRBV5-1; tentatively, D is TRBD1 (5 bases). Germline V gives CDR1 SGHRS, CDR2 YFSETQ. There are 14 residues in the CDR3. The germline V and J ends were trimmed by 0 bases and 4 bases, with 10 bases remaining between them.

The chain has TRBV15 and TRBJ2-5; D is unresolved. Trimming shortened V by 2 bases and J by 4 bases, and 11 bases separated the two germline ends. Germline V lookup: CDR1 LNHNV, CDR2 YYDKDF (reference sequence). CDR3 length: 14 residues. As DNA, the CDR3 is TGTGCCACCAGCAGAACTACGCTTAGAGAGACCCAGTACTTC. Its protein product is CATSRTTLRETQYF.

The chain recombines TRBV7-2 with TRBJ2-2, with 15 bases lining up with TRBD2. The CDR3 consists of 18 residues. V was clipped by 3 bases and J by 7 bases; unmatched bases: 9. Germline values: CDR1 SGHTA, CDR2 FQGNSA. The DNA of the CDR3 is TGTGCCAGCAGCTTGACGGGACTAGCGGGAGGTAGAGGCGGGGAGCTGTTTTTT. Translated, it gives CASSLTGLAGGRGGELFF.

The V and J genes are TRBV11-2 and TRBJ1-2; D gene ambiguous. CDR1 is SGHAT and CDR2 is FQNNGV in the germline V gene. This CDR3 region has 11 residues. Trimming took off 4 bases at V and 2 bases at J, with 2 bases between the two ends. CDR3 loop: CASSSNYGYTF. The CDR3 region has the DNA TGTGCCAGCAGCTCGAACTATGGCTACACCTTC.

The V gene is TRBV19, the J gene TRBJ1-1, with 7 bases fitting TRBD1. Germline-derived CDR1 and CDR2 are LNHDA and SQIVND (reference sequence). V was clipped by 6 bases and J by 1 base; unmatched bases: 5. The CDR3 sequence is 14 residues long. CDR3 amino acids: CASSRGGRNTEAFF. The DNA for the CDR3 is TGTGCCAGTAGCAGAGGGGGCCGGAACACTGAAGCTTTCTTT.

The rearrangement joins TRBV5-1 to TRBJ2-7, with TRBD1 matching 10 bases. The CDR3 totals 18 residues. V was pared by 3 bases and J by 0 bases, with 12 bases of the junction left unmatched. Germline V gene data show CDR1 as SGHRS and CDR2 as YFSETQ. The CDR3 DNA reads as TGCGCCAGCAGCTCCGGGACAGGGGTCCCGGGACTCTCCTACGAGCAGTACTTC. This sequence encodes CASSSGTGVPGLSYEQYF.

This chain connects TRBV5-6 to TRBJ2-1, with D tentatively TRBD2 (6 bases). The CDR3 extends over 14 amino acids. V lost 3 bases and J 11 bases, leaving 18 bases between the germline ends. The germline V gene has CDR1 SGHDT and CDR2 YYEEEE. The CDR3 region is CASSSGTFRLQQFF. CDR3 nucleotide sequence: TGTGCCAGCAGCTCGGGGACTTTTAGGTTGCAGCAGTTCTTC.

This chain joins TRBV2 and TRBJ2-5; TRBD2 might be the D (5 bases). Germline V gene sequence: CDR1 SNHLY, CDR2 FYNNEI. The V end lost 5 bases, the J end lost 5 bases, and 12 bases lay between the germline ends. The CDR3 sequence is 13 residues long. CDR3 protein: CASSLLAGETQYF. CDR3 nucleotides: TGTGCCAGCAGTTTGCTAGCCGGTGAGACCCAGTACTTC.

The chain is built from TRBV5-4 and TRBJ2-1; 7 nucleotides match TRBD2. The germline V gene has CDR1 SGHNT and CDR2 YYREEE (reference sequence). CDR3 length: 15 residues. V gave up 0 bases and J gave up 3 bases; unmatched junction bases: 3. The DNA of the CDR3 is TGTGCCAGCAGCTTGGAGCGGGAACACTACAATGAGCAGTTCTTC. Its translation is CASSLEREHYNEQFF.

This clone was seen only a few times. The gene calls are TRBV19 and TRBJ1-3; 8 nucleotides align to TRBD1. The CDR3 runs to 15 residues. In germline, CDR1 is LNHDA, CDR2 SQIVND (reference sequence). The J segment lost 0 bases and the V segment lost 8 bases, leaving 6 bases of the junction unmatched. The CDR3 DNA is TGTGCCAGTTCAGAGGGACAGGACTCTGGAAACACCATATATTTT. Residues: CASSEGQDSGNTIYF. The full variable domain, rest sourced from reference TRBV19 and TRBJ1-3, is DGGITQSPKYLFRKEGQNVTLSCEQNLNHDAMYWYRQDPGQGLRLIYYSQIVNDFQKGDIAEGYSVSREKKESFPLTVTSAQKNPTAFYLCASSEGQDSGNTIYFGEGSWLTVV.